This T cell receptor beta chain was found in a study of PD-1 blockade in classical Hodgkin lymphoma. Turning to the study itself: Patients in the cohort were put on intravenous nivolumab, 3 mg/kg every 2 weeks. Study-level points and caveats: Reported baseline diversity: healthy donors highest, relapsed/refractory patients lowest. By C4D1, CD4+ diversity increased significantly, especially in complete responders.

Documented time point: cycle 4 day 1 (C4D1), after five to seven weeks of nivolumab. Every one of the patients relapsed after autologous stem cell transplantation (brentuximab vedotin exposure was variable). Isolated CD8+ T cells were derived from thawed PBMCs through magnetic negative selection. As concerns this clone: Its antigen is unidentified.

This CDR3 contains 13 residues. The V end was cut by 4 bases, the J end by 6 bases, with 13 bases between. The germline gives CDR1 SGHDT, CDR2 YYEEEE. The assay was immunoSEQ multiplex PCR, and TCRdb's table has in-frame clones only and misses some. This table has roughly 7,400 clones, about 60% appearing once. This chain links TRBV5-6 with TRBJ1-2; D is ambiguous. Source: CD8+ T cells from blood, taken before the fourth cycle of nivolumab. The TCR was taken from a human donor with classical Hodgkin lymphoma. The CDR3, as DNA: TGTGCCAGCAGCCCTGCAACACACCATGGCTACACCTTC. It yields the protein CASSPATHHGYTF.